The 8 T cell receptor beta chains below all came from one sample that was sequenced in a study of cytomegalovirus exposure and HLA in healthy donors. The PCR made use of 60 Vbeta and 13 Jbeta primers. The assay was immunoSEQ multiplex PCR, and TCRdb's table has in-frame clones only and misses some. The table records some 120,000 clones, around 75% of them present only once. The sample taken for sequencing was PBMCs. All receptors come from a woman in her thirties in good health and CMV-seronegative.

V is TRBV4-1 and J is TRBJ1-4; TRBD1 agrees at 7 bases. V dropped 2 bases and J dropped 5; count of bases not matched to a gene: 5. This CDR3 is built from 15 residues. In germline, CDR1 is MGHRA, CDR2 YSYEKL. DNA of the CDR3: TGCGCCAGCAGCCAACCGGGACAGACAAATGAAAAACTGTTTTTT. Residues: CASSQPGQTNEKLFF.

A few counts support this clone. V is TRBV6-5 and J is TRBJ2-3; D is ambiguous. The CDR3 contains 15 residues. Germline V gene lookup returns CDR1 MNHEY and CDR2 SVGAGI. The germline V and J ends were trimmed by 6 bases and 0 bases, with 13 bases remaining between them. The CDR3, as DNA: TGTGCCAGCAGCCCTATACCTTCTAGCACAGATACGCAGTATTTT. Protein product: CASSPIPSSTDTQYF.

Written as DNA, the CDR3 is TGTGCCAGCTCCCTGCGGGGGAGCAATCAGCCCCAGCATTTT. It yields the protein CASSLRGSNQPQHF. The chain links TRBV6-5 to TRBJ1-5, with D possibly matching TRBD1 (5 bases). The CDR3 is 14 residues long. V dropped 8 bases and J dropped 1 base, with 12 bases sitting between them. In germline, CDR1 is MNHEY, CDR2 SVGAGI.

This clone was seen a handful of times. The CDR3 here is CSVEGETSYEQYF. In nucleotides, the CDR3 is TGCAGCGTTGAAGGGGAGACCTCCTACGAGCAGTACTTC. This chain connects TRBV29-1 to TRBJ2-5; weak D call: TRBD2 (5 bases). The end of the DNA aligns better with TRBJ2-7, so the J call may be wrong. Germline CDR1 SQVTM, CDR2 ANQGSEA. The CDR3 sequence is 13 residues long.

The chain couples TRBV30 to TRBJ1-2, with a possible D match to TRBD1 (5 bases). Germline loops: CDR1 GTSNPN, CDR2 SVGIG (reference sequence). This CDR3 is 14 amino acids long. V lost 0 bases, J lost 4 bases, and 12 bases lay in between. Written as DNA, the CDR3 is TGTGCCTGGAGTGTAGGAGGGGCGATCTATGGCTACACCTTC. Its translation is CAWSVGGAIYGYTF.

The chain carries TRBV4-3 and TRBJ1-3; tentatively, D is TRBD1 (5 bases). V shed 0 bases and J shed 4 bases, with 13 bases lying between them. CDR1 is LGHNA, CDR2 YSLEER, per germline. The CDR3 has 16 amino acids. The CDR3 reads CASSQDPGAFGNTIYF. The CDR3 bases are TGCGCCAGCAGCCAAGATCCTGGGGCTTTCGGAAACACCATATATTTT.

The V and J genes are TRBV13 and TRBJ2-1; D gene uncertain. The V end lost 1 base, the J end lost 6 bases, and 7 bases lay between the germline ends. CDR3 length: 13 amino acids. Germline lookup yields CDR1 PRHDT and CDR2 FYEKMQ (reference sequence). As DNA, the CDR3 is TGTGCCAGCAGCTTAGAACTGGTCAATGAGCAGTTCTTC. Protein product: CASSLELVNEQFF.

The chain employs TRBV7-8 and TRBJ2-7; 7 nucleotides align to TRBD1. Germline CDR1 reads SGHVS; CDR2 reads FQNEAQ. Trimming took 4 bases from V and 3 from J; bases not matched to a gene: 9. This CDR3 spans 15 amino acids. The CDR3 loop reads CASSSTGVALYEQYF. The DNA for the CDR3 is TGTGCCAGCAGCTCAACAGGGGTAGCTCTCTACGAGCAGTACTTC. Looking up the rest from reference TRBV7-8 and TRBJ2-7 gives the full variable domain: GAGVSQSPRYKVAKRGQDVALRCDPISGHVSLFWYQQALGQGPEFLTYFQNEAQLDKSGLPSDRFFAERPEGSVSTLKIQRTQQEDSAVYLCASSSTGVALYEQYFGPGTRLTVT.